What follows describes a single T cell receptor (beta chain). The entry originates in a study of cytomegalovirus exposure and HLA in healthy donors. Trimming shortened V by 0 bases and J by 3 bases, and 11 bases separated the two germline ends. CDR1 and CDR2 from the germline V gene are SGHTA and FQGTGA. The CDR3 consists of 16 residues. PCR amplification relied on 60 Vbeta primers (plus 13 Jbeta primers). Clones were sequenced by immunoSEQ multiplex PCR, and TCRdb holds only the in-frame ones, with some missing. The sample includes 84,000 or so clones, approximately 79% of them seen just once. What was sequenced was PBMCs. The chain links TRBV7-3 to TRBJ2-2; D is possibly TRBD2 (6 bases). This TCR derives from a young man in good health and CMV-seronegative. CDR3 in amino acids: CASSLTPRGYTGELFF. In DNA form, the CDR3 reads TGTGCCAGCAGCTTAACCCCCCGGGGGTACACCGGGGAGCTGTTTTTT.